The 4 T cell receptor beta chains below were found in one sample sequenced in a study of cytomegalovirus exposure and HLA in healthy donors. It was with 60 Vbeta and 13 Jbeta primers that the PCR ran. Measured with immunoSEQ multiplex PCR; TCRdb has only the in-frame clones, and not every one. The table includes about 230,000 clones, roughly 90% detected once. The source material was PBMCs. These receptors were collected from a woman under 30 in good health and CMV-seronegative.

The chain recombines TRBV7-2 with TRBJ2-7; unclear D gene. This CDR3 has 13 amino acids. V lost 3 bases and J lost 7, with 13 bases in between. Germline values: CDR1 SGHTA, CDR2 FQGNSA. The CDR3 bases are TGTGCCAGCAGCTTCGAGGCCCGGCGAGAGCAGTACTTC. Translating gives CASSFEARREQYF. Based on the CDR3 plus reference TRBV7-2 and TRBJ2-7, the full variable domain is GAGVSQSPSNKVTEKGKDVELRCDPISGHTALYWYRQSLGQGLEFLIYFQGNSAPDKSGLPSDRFSAERTGGSVSTLTIQRTQQEDSAVYLCASSFEARREQYFGPGTRLTVT.

This sequence joins TRBV2 and TRBJ2-5, with 12 bases identical to TRBD2. The junction had 2 bases not matched to a gene; V was cut back by 4 bases and J by 2 bases. The CDR3 is 15 amino acids. From germline, CDR1 is SNHLY and CDR2 FYNNEI. As DNA, the CDR3 is TGTGCCAGCAGTGCCACTAGCGGGGGGCAAGAGACCCAGTACTTC. Its protein product is CASSATSGGQETQYF.

This sequence joins TRBV9 and TRBJ1-1; possible D gene TRBD1, 6 bases. This CDR3 spans 14 amino acids. The germline V and J ends were trimmed by 4 bases and 1 base, with 11 bases remaining between them. From germline, CDR1 is SGDLS and CDR2 YYNGEE. The CDR3 is CASSTGQTNTEAFF. Here the CDR3 DNA reads TGTGCCAGCAGCACAGGACAGACGAACACTGAAGCTTTCTTT.

The chain uses TRBV7-6 and TRBJ2-3; tentative D call: TRBD2 (5 bases). V shed 4 bases and J shed 4 bases, with 6 bases lying between them. The CDR3 has 12 residues. The germline gives CDR1 SGHVS, CDR2 FNYEAQ. The CDR3 here is CASSWGADTQYF. The CDR3 DNA reads as TGTGCCAGCAGCTGGGGAGCAGATACGCAGTATTTT. Looking up the rest from reference TRBV7-6 and TRBJ2-3 gives the full variable domain: GAGVSQSPRYKVTKRGQDVALRCDPISGHVSLYWYRQALGQGPEFLTYFNYEAQQDKSGLPNDRFSAERPEGSISTLTIQRTEQRDSAMYRCASSWGADTQYFGPGTRLTVL.